These 25 T cell receptor beta chains share one sample of origin, sequenced in a study of CD8+CD57+ T cells in acquired aplastic anemia. CDR3 and TCR beta VDJ profiling relied on a genomic DNA template. From the reads, TCRdb called clonotypes with MiXCR, one entry per CDR3 protein. The data contain about 180,000 distinct CDR3 sequences, 35% to 50% of them seen just once; the ten biggest clones take up 2.5% to 3.5%. The sample was sorted CD4+, CD8+, or CD8+CD57+ T cells (not recorded which) from PBMCs. These receptors all stem from a human donor in good health.

The V and J genes are TRBV5-1 and TRBJ2-3; 7 positions agree with TRBD2. This CDR3 spans 17 amino acids. V lost 2 bases and J lost 2; bases outside the gene matches: 11. Germline loops: CDR1 SGHRS, CDR2 YFSETQ. CDR3 sequence reads: CASSFRSGEGPTDTQYF. In nucleotides, the CDR3 is TGCGCCAGCAGCTTCAGAAGCGGGGAGGGCCCCACAGATACGCAGTATTTT.

This clonotype showed up just a few times. This chain links TRBV15 with TRBJ1-1; D gene uncertain. The CDR3 sequence is 14 residues long. Deletions cut 0 bases from V and 0 bases from J, with 5 bases between. Per the germline V gene, CDR1 is LNHNV and CDR2 is YYDKDF (reference sequence). The CDR3 reads CATSRDRLNTEAFF. In DNA, the CDR3 is TGTGCCACCAGCAGAGATCGTTTGAACACTGAAGCTTTCTTT.

The chain uses TRBV7-2 and TRBJ2-3, with TRBD2 as a possible D gene (5 bases). Germline V gives CDR1 SGHTA, CDR2 FQGNSA. CDR3 length: 14 residues. Deletions cut 2 bases from V and 4 bases from J, with 10 bases between. The CDR3 region is CASSLIEGSDTQYF. The DNA for the CDR3 is TGTGCCAGCAGCTTAATTGAGGGTTCAGATACGCAGTATTTT.

The chain is built from TRBV19 and TRBJ2-7; no clear D. The V gene's germline CDR1 is LNHDA and CDR2 SQIVND (reference sequence). The CDR3 length is 14 residues. Trimming left V 3 bases short and J 4 bases short, with 13 bases between. CDR3 bases: TGTGCCAGTAGTATTGACCAGGCCGGGTACGAGCAGTACTTC. This encodes CASSIDQAGYEQYF. Full variable domain (rest looked up from reference TRBV19 and TRBJ2-7): DGGITQSPKYLFRKEGQNVTLSCEQNLNHDAMYWYRQDPGQGLRLIYYSQIVNDFQKGDIAEGYSVSREKKESFPLTVTSAQKNPTAFYLCASSIDQAGYEQYFGPGTRLTVT.

This clonotype was found a few times. The chain uses TRBV10-3 and TRBJ1-3; D is uncertain. CDR1 is ENHRY, CDR2 SYGVKD, per germline. The CDR3 runs to 15 residues. V dropped 0 bases and J dropped 0 bases, with 6 bases sitting between them. In nucleotides, the CDR3 is TGTGCCATCAGTGAGTCTGCGGGCTCTGGAAACACCATATATTTT. This translates into CAISESAGSGNTIYF.

Only one count was recorded for this clonotype. This rearrangement joins TRBV4-2 to TRBJ1-2, with D perhaps matching TRBD1 (5 bases). V was pared by 0 bases and J by 4 bases, with 15 bases between. The CDR3 spans 16 residues. In germline, CDR1 is LGHNA, CDR2 YNFKEQ. CDR3 in DNA: TGTGCCAGCAGCCAAGATCTTACCGCTGGGGGCTATGGCTACACCTTC. This translates into CASSQDLTAGGYGYTF.

Note on this clonotype: A read error may produce the germline difference seen at one junction end. This chain connects TRBV13 to TRBJ1-6; D gene ambiguous. Germline loops: CDR1 PRHDT, CDR2 FYEKMQ (reference sequence). CDR3 length: 20 amino acids. The CDR3 spells CASSHHRDLGKGSYNTPLHF. As DNA, the CDR3 is TGTGCCAGCAGCCACCACCGGGATCTCGGAAAGGGCTCCTATAATACACCCCTCCACTTT. Full variable domain (remainder filled in from reference TRBV13 and TRBJ1-6): AAGVIQSPRHLIKEKRETATLKCYPIPRHDTVYWYQQGPGQDPQFLISFYEKMQSDKGSIPDRFSAQQFSDYHSELNMSSLELGDSALYFCASSHHRDLGKGSYNTPLHFGNGTRLTVT.

The chain employs TRBV30 and TRBJ1-3; no reliable D call. V gave up 5 bases and J gave up 0 bases, with 11 bases separating them. Germline V lookup: CDR1 GTSNPN, CDR2 SVGIG (reference sequence). The CDR3 runs to 14 residues. Written as DNA, the CDR3 is TGTGCCTGGTTTTACGGCGGCTCTGGAAACACCATATATTTT. Its translation: CAWFYGGSGNTIYF.

The table lists this clonotype with many counts. The CDR3 bases are TGTGCCAGCAAACAGGGTAACAATCAGCCCCAGCATTTT. This sequence encodes CASKQGNNQPQHF. The chain links TRBV2 to TRBJ1-5, with D maybe TRBD1 (6 bases). V shed 7 bases and J shed 3 bases, with 10 bases lying between them. The germline gives CDR1 SNHLY, CDR2 FYNNEI. This CDR3 is built from 13 residues. Combining the CDR3 with reference TRBV2 and TRBJ1-5 gives the whole variable domain EPEVTQTPSHQVTQMGQEVILRCVPISNHLYFYWYRQILGQKVEFLVSFYNNEISEKSEIFDDQFSVERPDGSNFTLKIRSTKLEDSAMYFCASKQGNNQPQHFGDGTRLSIL.

This clonotype was seen a single time. This rearrangement joins TRBV7-9 to TRBJ1-5, with D hard to call. The CDR3 is 12 amino acids. Trimming pared 8 bases from V and 0 bases from J, leaving 5 bases between. Germline V CDR1 and CDR2: SEHNR, FQNEAQ (reference sequence). This chain's CDR3 is CASGTSNQPQHF. CDR3 nucleotide sequence: TGTGCCAGCGGCACTAGCAATCAGCCCCAGCATTTT.

The gene calls are TRBV7-2 and TRBJ2-7; TRBD2 aligns across 8 bases. V trimming: 5 bases; J trimming: 6 bases; junction bases outside the gene matches: 9. This CDR3 contains 14 residues. Germline loops: CDR1 SGHTA, CDR2 FQGNSA. The CDR3 region is CASSHGRGLGEQYF. As DNA, the CDR3 is TGTGCCAGCAGCCACGGGAGGGGCTTGGGCGAGCAGTACTTC.

This clonotype is a singleton in its sample. It may be a read error: a sequence one base away is much more abundant. This chain links TRBV27 with TRBJ2-5, with D possibly TRBD2 on 5 matching bases. CDR3 size: 14 residues. V dropped 5 bases and J dropped 0 bases, with 10 bases sitting between them. Germline CDR1 MNHEY, CDR2 SMNVEV (reference sequence). The CDR3, as DNA: TGTGCCAGCAGTCTGCGGGTGTACCAAGAGACCCAGTACTTC. The encoded protein is CASSLRVYQETQYF.

On this clonotype: The junction does not match germline at one end; this may be a read error. V gene TRBV19 combines with J gene TRBJ2-3; the D is unclear. The CDR3 length is 13 residues. Germline values: CDR1 LNHDA, CDR2 SQIVND (reference sequence). CDR3 sequence reads: CTSSLAPTDTQYF. DNA for the CDR3: TGTACCAGTAGCCTGGCCCCCACAGATACGCAGTATTTT. The complete variable domain, with remaining parts taken from reference TRBV19 and TRBJ2-3, reads DGGITQSPKYLFRKEGQNVTLSCEQNLNHDAMYWYRQDPGQGLRLIYYSQIVNDFQKGDIAEGYSVSREKKESFPLTVTSAQKNPTAFYLCTSSLAPTDTQYFGPGTRLTVL.

This clonotype came up many times. This chain uses TRBV13 with TRBJ1-1; the D is unclear. V was clipped by 5 bases and J by 4 bases, with 14 bases between them. The V gene's germline CDR1 is PRHDT and CDR2 FYEKMQ (reference sequence). This CDR3 contains 14 residues. The CDR3 region has the DNA TGTGCCAGCAGCCCCCTCCGAGGAGGCACTGAAGCTTTCTTT. It is translated as CASSPLRGGTEAFF. Full variable domain (rest looked up from reference TRBV13 and TRBJ1-1): AAGVIQSPRHLIKEKRETATLKCYPIPRHDTVYWYQQGPGQDPQFLISFYEKMQSDKGSIPDRFSAQQFSDYHSELNMSSLELGDSALYFCASSPLRGGTEAFFGQGTRLTVV.

V is TRBV2 and J is TRBJ2-7; D gene ambiguous. CDR3 length equals 14 residues. Germline-derived CDR1 and CDR2 are SNHLY and FYNNEI. Trimming left V 7 bases short and J 0 bases short, with 13 bases between. CDR3 region: CASIDSADSYEQYF. The CDR3 DNA follows: TGTGCCAGCATCGACTCTGCGGACTCCTACGAGCAGTACTTC.

The genes are TRBV19 and TRBJ1-2; D not resolved. CDR3 length equals 15 residues. Germline V CDR1 and CDR2: LNHDA, SQIVND (reference sequence). V was cut by 9 bases and J by 6 bases, with 23 bases left in between. The CDR3 here is CASSPPSRARDGYTF. The CDR3 nucleotides are TGTGCCAGCAGTCCTCCCTCGAGAGCACGGGATGGCTACACCTTC.

Ten or more counts support this clonotype. The CDR3: CATEDKYYEQYF. CDR3 nucleotide sequence: TGTGCCACCGAGGACAAATACTACGAGCAGTACTTC. The gene calls are TRBV6-1 and TRBJ2-7; tentatively, D is TRBD1 (5 bases). CDR1 is MNHNS and CDR2 is SASEGT in the germline V gene. Trimming shortened V by 10 bases and J by 3 bases, and 13 bases separated the two germline ends. The CDR3 consists of 12 residues.

The sample holds many counts of this clonotype. This sequence joins TRBV29-1 and TRBJ1-1, with D unresolved. The germline V gene encodes CDR1 SQVTM and CDR2 ANQGSEA. The CDR3 runs 13 residues. V was cut by 5 bases and J by 0 bases, with 10 bases left in between. DNA of the CDR3: TGCAGCGTTAAACAGAACTTGAACACTGAAGCTTTCTTT. As protein: CSVKQNLNTEAFF.

The CDR3 region is CASSPRTGLSNYGYTF. CDR3 nucleotides: TGTGCCAGCAGTCCGAGGACAGGTCTGTCTAACTATGGCTACACCTTC. This chain connects TRBV27 to TRBJ1-2, with 7 bases lining up with TRBD1. The CDR3 spans 16 residues. V gave up 5 bases and J gave up 0 bases; unmatched junction bases: 9. Germline V gives CDR1 MNHEY, CDR2 SMNVEV (reference sequence).

This clonotype came up many times. The gene calls are TRBV9 and TRBJ2-1; no firm D call. Germline CDR1 and CDR2: SGDLS and YYNGEE. V dropped 4 bases and J dropped 0 bases, with 14 bases sitting between them. The CDR3 covers 16 residues. As DNA, the CDR3 is TGTGCCAGCAGCAACAAACTGGAGCCCTCCTACAATGAGCAGTTCTTC. Translated, it gives CASSNKLEPSYNEQFF.

The chain uses TRBV11-1 and TRBJ2-7; 7 positions agree with TRBD2. V shed 5 bases and J 5 bases; nucleotides not matched to a gene: 15. CDR1 SGHAT and CDR2 FQDESV come from the germline V gene (reference sequence). The CDR3 length is 16 residues. CDR3 residues: CASSLAGTGGDDEQYF. Written as DNA, the CDR3 is TGTGCCAGCAGCCTTGCCGGGACGGGGGGAGACGACGAGCAGTACTTC.

The sample holds many counts of this clonotype. The chain employs TRBV2 and TRBJ1-3; D might be TRBD1 (6 bases). CDR3 length equals 16 residues. Germline assignment: CDR1 SNHLY and CDR2 FYNNEI. Trimming left V 5 bases short and J 2 bases short, with 16 bases between. In nucleotides, the CDR3 is TGTGCCAGCAGTTTACAGGGAACGAGGACTGGAAACACCATATATTTT. Protein product: CASSLQGTRTGNTIYF. Supplemented by reference TRBV2 and TRBJ1-3, the full variable domain reads EPEVTQTPSHQVTQMGQEVILRCVPISNHLYFYWYRQILGQKVEFLVSFYNNEISEKSEIFDDQFSVERPDGSNFTLKIRSTKLEDSAMYFCASSLQGTRTGNTIYFGEGSWLTVV.

In this sample, this clonotype turned up many times. This chain uses TRBV6-1 with TRBJ1-6, with 8 bases aligning to TRBD1. This CDR3 spans 13 amino acids. Germline V CDR1 and CDR2: MNHNS, SASEGT. The V segment lost 6 bases and the J segment 7 bases; nucleotides outside the gene matches: 2. The CDR3 is CASSRTGNSPLHF. In DNA, the CDR3 is TGTGCCAGCAGCCGGACAGGGAATTCACCCCTCCACTTT.

Points on this clonotype: In this CDR3 the conserved last residue, phenylalanine or tryptophan, is missing, so a read error is likely. The chain has TRBV6-5 and TRBJ2-1; unclear D gene. Trimming took 4 bases from V and 6 from J, leaving 7 bases between them. The CDR3 is made up of 12 amino acids. Germline loops: CDR1 MNHEY, CDR2 SVGAGI. CDR3 protein: CASSLGSNEQFL. CDR3 bases: TGTGCCAGCAGTTTAGGGTCCAATGAGCAGTTCCTC.

CDR3 loop: CASSPRAGGEQFF. For the CDR3, the DNA is TGTGCCAGCTCACCTAGAGCTGGTGGGGAGCAGTTCTTC. The chain links TRBV18 to TRBJ2-1; no firm D call. The CDR3 extends over 13 amino acids. Per germline, CDR1 KGHSH and CDR2 LQKENI. V was trimmed by 3 bases and J by 10 bases, leaving 13 bases between them.